Detailed here is one TCR beta chain. The data are from a study of blood T cell repertoires in COVID-19. This CDR3 is 14 amino acids long. CDR1 and CDR2 from the germline V gene are MNHEY and SVGAGI. V shed 2 bases, J shed 5 bases, and the junction held 2 bases outside the gene matches. Clones were sequenced by immunoSEQ multiplex PCR, and TCRdb holds only the in-frame ones, with some missing. The data show about 150,000 clones, around 80% seen once. J is TRBJ1-4 and V is TRBV6-5, with 7 bases aligning to TRBD1. The TCR originated in a man between 45 and 60 years old who had recovered from COVID-19. Sequencing was carried out using PBMCs or T cells enriched from blood (not recorded which). The CDR3 spells CASSYDRVNEKLFF. In nucleotides, the CDR3 is TGTGCCAGCAGTTACGACAGGGTGAATGAAAAACTGTTTTTT.